This TCR beta chain was observed in a study of cytomegalovirus exposure and HLA in healthy donors. Study-wide results and limits: In a later analysis, CMV-associated beta chains were mostly HLA-associated, it appeared. Earlier results showed most TCR beta V segments being productive about 87% or about 30% of the time. In a later analysis, V- and J-gene trimming of beta chains associated with a DCLRE1C missense variant, replicated independently. TCR beta sequences reportedly predicted most subjects' HLA-A and HLA-B alleles accurately.

Unmatched junction bases numbered 17, after V lost 7 bases and J lost 4 bases. This CDR3 comprises 18 residues. CDR1 SGHDT and CDR2 YYEEEE come from the germline V gene. On this clone itself: The antigen is unknown.

Both 60 Vbeta primers and 13 Jbeta primers went into the PCR. TCRdb's table, derived via immunoSEQ multiplex PCR, lists solely in-frame clones and lacks some. The sample carries around 150,000 clones, about 79% recorded once. The sample comprised PBMCs. This rearrangement joins TRBV5-6 to TRBJ2-2; TRBD2 matches at 9 bases. The source of this sequence is a man aged 45-65 years in good health and CMV-seropositive. In DNA form, the CDR3 reads TGTGCCAGCGACCTCACCGGCGGGGGGGCCTGGATCACCGGGGAGCTGTTTTTT. This translates into CASDLTGGGAWITGELFF.